What follows describes a single T cell receptor (beta chain). Original methodology: Scientists estimated how many nucleated cells there were by amplifying reference gene primers. The table came from immunoSEQ multiplex PCR; TCRdb's copy has only in-frame clones and leaves some out. D and trimming come from the DNA, and the V and J calls and clone size come from that table. The top ten clones hold 3.5% to 4.5% of a sample with 300,000 to 350,000 clones, 90% of them seen once. Unmatched junction bases numbered 11, after V lost 8 bases and J lost 7 bases. This CDR3 is built from 15 residues. The germline V gene has CDR1 MDHEN and CDR2 SYDVKM. Participant age was roughly 18 to 95 years, and participants resided in fewer than 25 US areas. This specimen belongs to a study of blood T cell repertoires in COVID-19. Whole-study context: Sites in the United States, Italy and Spain provided acute and convalescent COVID-19 samples. PBMCs, B-cell-depleted T cells, or T cells were the source of the cDNA or gDNA that made up the material.

The specimen sequenced was PBMCs or T cells enriched from blood (not recorded which). The genes are TRBV28 and TRBJ1-4; 9 nucleotides line up with TRBD1. The clonotype was recovered from a woman aged 18-35 years with acute COVID-19. The CDR3 protein is CASGTGTFYREKLFF. The CDR3 bases are TGTGCCAGCGGGACAGGGACTTTTTACCGTGAAAAACTGTTTTTT.